This T cell receptor (beta chain) was observed in a study of blood T cells in healthy people across ages. Next came a second PCR, run for about 6 to 12 cycles, which used a sample-barcoded 5' primer along with a J-beta primer mix. TCRdb re-called the 5' RACE reads with MiXCR, one entry per CDR3 protein. This repertoire shows about 800,000 distinct CDR3 sequences, approximately 25% found once; its top ten account for under 4%. The CDR3 contains 13 residues. V lost 4 bases and J lost 5, with 9 bases in between. The same sample was also studied in work on T cells of mothers and their children.

This sequence originates from a boy aged 5 to 17 in good health. The sample was blood. This chain uses TRBV12-3 or TRBV12-4 with TRBJ1-5, with D maybe TRBD1 (6 bases). This CDR3 is CASSSGADQPQHF. Written as DNA, the CDR3 is TGTGCCAGCAGTTCAGGGGCAGATCAGCCCCAGCATTTT.